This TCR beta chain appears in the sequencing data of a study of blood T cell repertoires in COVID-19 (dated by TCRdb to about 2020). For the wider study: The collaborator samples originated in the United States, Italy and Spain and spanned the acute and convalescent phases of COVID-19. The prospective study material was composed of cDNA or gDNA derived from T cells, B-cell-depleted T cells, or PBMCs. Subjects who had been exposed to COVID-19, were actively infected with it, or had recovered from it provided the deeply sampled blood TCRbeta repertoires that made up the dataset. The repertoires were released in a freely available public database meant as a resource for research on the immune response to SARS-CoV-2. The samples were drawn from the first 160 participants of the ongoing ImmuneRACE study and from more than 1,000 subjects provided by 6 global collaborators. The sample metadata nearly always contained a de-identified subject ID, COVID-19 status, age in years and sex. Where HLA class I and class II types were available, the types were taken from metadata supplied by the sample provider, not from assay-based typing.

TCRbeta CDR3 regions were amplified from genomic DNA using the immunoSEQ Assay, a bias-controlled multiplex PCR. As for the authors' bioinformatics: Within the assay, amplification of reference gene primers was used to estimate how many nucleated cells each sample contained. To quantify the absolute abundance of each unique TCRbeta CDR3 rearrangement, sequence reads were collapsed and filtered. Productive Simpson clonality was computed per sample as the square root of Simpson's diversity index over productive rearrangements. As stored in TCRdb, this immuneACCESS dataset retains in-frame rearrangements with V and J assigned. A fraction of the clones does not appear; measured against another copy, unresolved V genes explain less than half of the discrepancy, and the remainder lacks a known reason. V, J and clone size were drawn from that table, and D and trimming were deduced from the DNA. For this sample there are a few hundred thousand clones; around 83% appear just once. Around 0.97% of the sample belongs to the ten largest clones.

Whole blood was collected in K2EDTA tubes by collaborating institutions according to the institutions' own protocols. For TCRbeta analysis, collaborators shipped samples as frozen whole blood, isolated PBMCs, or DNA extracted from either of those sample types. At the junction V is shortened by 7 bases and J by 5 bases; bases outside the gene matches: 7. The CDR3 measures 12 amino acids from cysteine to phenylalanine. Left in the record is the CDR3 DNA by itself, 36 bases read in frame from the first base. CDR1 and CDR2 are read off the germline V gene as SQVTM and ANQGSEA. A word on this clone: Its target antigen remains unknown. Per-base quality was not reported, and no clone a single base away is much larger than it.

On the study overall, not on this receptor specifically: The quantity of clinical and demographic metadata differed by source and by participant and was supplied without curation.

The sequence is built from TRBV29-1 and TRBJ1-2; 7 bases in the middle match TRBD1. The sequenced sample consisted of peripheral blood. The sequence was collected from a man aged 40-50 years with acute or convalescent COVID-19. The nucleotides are TGCAGCGGTGAGGGGGCTGGGTATGGCTACACCTTC. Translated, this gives CSGEGAGYGYTF. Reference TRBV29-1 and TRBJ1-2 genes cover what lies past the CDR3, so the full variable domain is SAVISQKPSRDICQRGTSLTIQCQVDSQVTMMFWYRQQPGQSLTLIATANQGSEATYESGFVIDKFPISRPNLTFSTLTVSNMSPEDSSIYLCSGEGAGYGYTFGSGTRLTVV.